The 32 T cell receptor beta chains below were found in one sample sequenced in a study of blood T cells in healthy people across ages. With a J-beta primer mix and a sample-barcoded 5' primer, a second PCR ran roughly 6 to 12 cycles. One entry per CDR3 protein results from TCRdb running MiXCR on the 5' RACE reads. The sample includes 850,000 to 950,000 distinct CDR3 sequences, more than 25% of them seen just once. The sequencing input was blood. These receptors were collected from a woman of 80 years or more in good health.

The V gene is TRBV20-1, the J gene TRBJ2-3, with D tentatively TRBD1 (5 bases). Germline V lookup: CDR1 DFQATT, CDR2 SNEGSKA (reference sequence). V lost 0 bases and J lost 5, with 15 bases in between. The CDR3 contains 15 residues. The chain's CDR3 is CSARDRQGLVDTQYF. The CDR3, as DNA: TGCAGTGCTAGAGATCGGCAGGGTTTGGTAGATACGCAGTATTTT.

The V call is TRBV18, the J call TRBJ1-2; D is ambiguous. The V end was cut by 4 bases, the J end by 6 bases, with 12 bases between. The germline CDR1 and CDR2 sequences are KGHSH and LQKENI. This CDR3 spans 13 amino acids. The CDR3 DNA reads TGTGCCAGCTCACTAAGTCAGGCGGATGGCTACACCTTC. Translating it yields CASSLSQADGYTF.

This clonotype has ten or more counts. CDR3 coding DNA: TGTGCCAGCAGCCCTCGTCTGAGCTCTGGGGCCAACGTCCTGACTTTC. It encodes CASSPRLSSGANVLTF. The chain joins TRBV7-2 to TRBJ2-6, with D hard to call. Germline CDR1 reads SGHTA; CDR2 reads FQGNSA. V dropped 5 bases and J dropped 0 bases, with 11 bases sitting between them. This CDR3 comprises 16 residues.

The sample holds one count of this clonotype. A much larger clone differs from this one at a single base, so this may be a read error. The gene calls are TRBV10-1 and TRBJ2-7; D perhaps matches TRBD1 (5 bases). V dropped 0 bases and J dropped 7 bases, with 19 bases sitting between them. CDR3 length: 16 residues. Germline-derived CDR1 and CDR2 are WNHNN and SYGVQD (reference sequence). The CDR3: CASSESPTTAYNEQYF. The DNA of the CDR3 is TGCGCCAGCAGTGAGTCCCCTACGACAGCCTACAATGAGCAGTACTTC.

This clonotype was found many times. The V gene is TRBV6-6, the J gene TRBJ2-1, with D possibly matching TRBD1 (6 bases). CDR3 length equals 15 residues. Germline V gives CDR1 MNHNY, CDR2 SVGAGI (reference sequence). Trimming removed 6 bases from V and 3 bases from J, with 15 bases in between. In nucleotides, the CDR3 is TGTGCCAGCAGGATCGGACAGACGATCTACAATGAGCAGTTCTTC. It is translated as CASRIGQTIYNEQFF.

The gene calls are TRBV20-1 and TRBJ2-7; D might be TRBD1 or TRBD2, each matching 5 bases. The CDR3 has 13 residues. CDR1 is DFQATT and CDR2 is SNEGSKA in the germline V gene (reference sequence). V was cut by 0 bases and J by 5 bases, with 11 bases left in between. For the CDR3, the DNA is TGCAGTGCTAGAGATCCGAGGGGCCACGAGCAGTACTTC. It encodes CSARDPRGHEQYF.

The sample holds many counts of this clonotype. The chain employs TRBV5-1 and TRBJ1-2; 7 nucleotides align to TRBD1. This CDR3 spans 13 amino acids. The ends lost 1 base at V and 8 bases at J; junction bases unmatched: 5. Germline-derived CDR1 and CDR2 are SGHRS and YFSETQ. In nucleotides, the CDR3 is TGCGCCAGCAGCTTGCGAACAGGGGACGGCTACACCTTC. Translation gives CASSLRTGDGYTF.

This clonotype appeared many times. The chain carries TRBV7-2 and TRBJ1-4; D not certain. Between the trimmed V and J ends, which lost 5 bases and 6 bases, there was a span of 4 bases. Germline V gene data show CDR1 as SGHTA and CDR2 as FQGNSA. This CDR3 comprises 11 residues. This chain's CDR3 is CASSGDEKLFF. CDR3 nucleotide sequence: TGTGCCAGCAGCGGGGATGAAAAACTGTTTTTT. Full variable domain (outside the CDR3, taken from reference TRBV7-2 and TRBJ1-4): GAGVSQSPSNKVTEKGKDVELRCDPISGHTALYWYRQSLGQGLEFLIYFQGNSAPDKSGLPSDRFSAERTGGSVSTLTIQRTQQEDSAVYLCASSGDEKLFFGSGTQLSVL.

This clonotype was found a few times. A read error may be the cause here, since a much bigger clone is one base away. This chain connects TRBV10-3 to TRBJ2-1; 8 bases align to TRBD1. The ends lost 3 bases at V and 7 bases at J; junction bases unmatched: 11. CDR1 ENHRY and CDR2 SYGVKD come from the germline V gene. The CDR3 covers 16 residues. CDR3 protein: CAISDRTRTGMNEQFF. In DNA, the CDR3 is TGTGCCATCAGTGATCGTACCCGGACAGGGATGAATGAGCAGTTCTTC.

This clonotype has more than one count but fewer than ten. The chain recombines TRBV6-2 or TRBV6-3 with TRBJ2-2, with 9 positions matching TRBD2. The CDR3 consists of 17 residues. V was pared by 7 bases and J by 4 bases, with 13 bases of the junction left unmatched. Looked up from germline, CDR1 is MNHEY and CDR2 is SVGEGT. CDR3 sequence: CASIPFSGGPTTGELFF. CDR3 DNA: TGTGCCAGCATTCCATTTAGCGGGGGCCCTACCACCGGGGAGCTGTTTTTT.

This clonotype has a count of ten or more. This CDR3 is CASSPPGGGAVETQYF. CDR3 DNA sequence: TGTGCCAGCAGCCCGCCGGGCGGGGGGGCCGTGGAGACCCAGTACTTC. V usage is TRBV7-2 and J usage is TRBJ2-5; TRBD2 matches 9 bases. Trimming cost V 5 bases and J 5 bases; bases outside gene matches: 12. The length of the CDR3 is 16 residues. Germline CDR1 SGHTA, CDR2 FQGNSA.

This clonotype was seen a handful of times. This rearrangement joins TRBV6-2 or TRBV6-3 to TRBJ1-1; 9 bases line up with TRBD1. Germline assignment: CDR1 MNHEY and CDR2 SVGEGT. The CDR3 extends over 16 amino acids. V dropped 5 bases and J dropped 5; count of bases not matched to a gene: 12. The CDR3 here is CASSPSLGQGGTEAFF. The CDR3 region has the DNA TGTGCCAGCAGTCCGTCCCTGGGACAGGGTGGGACTGAAGCTTTCTTT.

The rearrangement links TRBV5-6 to TRBJ2-5, with 8 bases aligning to TRBD1. V dropped 3 bases and J dropped 1; count of bases not matched to a gene: 5. The CDR3 consists of 15 residues. Germline lookup yields CDR1 SGHDT and CDR2 YYEEEE. CDR3 residues: CASSWRTGLQETQYF. The CDR3 region has the DNA TGTGCCAGCAGCTGGCGGACAGGGCTCCAAGAGACCCAGTACTTC.

This clonotype was detected ten times or more. The chain employs TRBV7-2 and TRBJ1-5; 8 bases map to TRBD1. The CDR3 spans 13 residues. CDR1 and CDR2 from the germline V gene are SGHTA and FQGNSA. V trimming: 5 bases; J trimming: 7 bases; junction bases outside the gene matches: 4. The CDR3: CASSNRGGQPQHF. CDR3 nucleotides: TGTGCCAGCAGCAACAGGGGGGGGCAGCCCCAGCATTTT.

The chain links TRBV29-1 to TRBJ2-3; perhaps TRBD2 as D (5 bases). The CDR3 has 14 residues. Trimming pared 7 bases from V and 3 bases from J, leaving 17 bases between. Germline CDR1 SQVTM, CDR2 ANQGSEA. The CDR3 DNA reads TGCAGCGCAGCACCGGGGTCTGGGACAGATACGCAGTATTTT. It specifies CSAAPGSGTDTQYF.

This clonotype occurred many times. The rearrangement uses TRBV20-1 and TRBJ2-7; TRBD1 matches 8 bases. The junction had 4 bases not matched to a gene; V was cut back by 5 bases and J by 1 base. Germline-derived CDR1 and CDR2 are DFQATT and SNEGSKA (reference sequence). This CDR3 comprises 13 residues. CDR3 coding DNA: TGCAGTGCTGGGGACAGGTCTTCCTACGAGCAGTACTTC. It yields the protein CSAGDRSSYEQYF.

This clonotype was counted many times. This chain joins TRBV4-3 and TRBJ1-4, with D uncertain. The CDR3 totals 13 residues. The germline V gene has CDR1 LGHNA and CDR2 YSLEER. Trimming took 0 bases from V and 8 from J, leaving 7 bases between them. The CDR3 here is CASSQDRREKLFF. The DNA for the CDR3 is TGCGCCAGCAGCCAAGATAGAAGGGAAAAACTGTTTTTT.

This clonotype occurred a few times. The chain carries TRBV14 and TRBJ1-2; D uncertain. The V gene lost 1 base and the J gene lost 0 bases, with 6 bases spanning the gap. The CDR3 spans 14 residues. Per germline, CDR1 SGHDN and CDR2 FVKESK. The CDR3 sequence: CASSQARANYGYTF. The CDR3 nucleotides read TGTGCCAGCAGCCAAGCTAGAGCTAACTATGGCTACACCTTC.

This clonotype occurred many times. This may arise from a read error, as a much more abundant clone is one base away. V usage is TRBV7-2 and J usage is TRBJ2-1; D unclear. The J call could be wrong; TRBJ2-7 is a better fit for the DNA end. The CDR3 extends over 12 amino acids. Looked up from germline, CDR1 is SGHTA and CDR2 is FQGNSA. The DNA for the CDR3 is TGTGCCAGCAGCTTAGCGTACAATGAGCAGTACTTC. This encodes CASSLAYNEQYF.

Ten or more counts support this clonotype. J is TRBJ2-5 and V is TRBV6-2 or TRBV6-3; D is ambiguous. V was cut by 5 bases and J by 4 bases, with 8 bases left in between. Per germline, CDR1 MNHEY and CDR2 SVGEGT. CDR3 length: 12 residues. The CDR3 bases are TGTGCCAGCAGTGGGATAGGAGAGACCCAGTACTTC. Protein product: CASSGIGETQYF.

Worth noting for this clonotype: It may be a read error: a sequence one base away is much more abundant. The chain recombines TRBV6-6 with TRBJ2-7, with D hard to call. With 7 bases removed from V and 7 bases from J, the gap between germline ends came to 20 bases. CDR3 size: 14 residues. Germline V gene sequence: CDR1 MNHNY, CDR2 SVGAGI (reference sequence). The CDR3 is CASTEIGEENEQYF. As DNA, the CDR3 is TGTGCCAGCACAGAGATAGGCGAAGAAAATGAGCAGTACTTC.

This clonotype has a count of ten or more. The chain links TRBV20-1 to TRBJ2-1, with TRBD2 matching over 9 bases. Germline assignment: CDR1 DFQATT and CDR2 SNEGSKA (reference sequence). This CDR3 spans 15 amino acids. With V trimmed by 6 bases and J by 7 bases, 13 bases remained unmatched. The CDR3 loop reads CSATSPGTSMNEQFF. The DNA for the CDR3 is TGCAGTGCAACCTCCCCCGGGACTAGCATGAATGAGCAGTTCTTC.

This clonotype has a count of ten or more. V usage is TRBV6-2 or TRBV6-3 and J usage is TRBJ2-1; the match to TRBD2 covers 9 bases. The CDR3 is 16 residues long. The J segment lost 6 bases and the V segment lost 5 bases, leaving 11 bases of the junction unmatched. Germline V lookup: CDR1 MNHEY, CDR2 SVGEGT. The DNA for the CDR3 is TGTGCCAGCAGTGCCCAACTAGCGGGTCTGGGCAATGAGCAGTTCTTC. Its protein product is CASSAQLAGLGNEQFF.

The sample holds one count of this clonotype. A much larger clone is a single base away; this may be a read error. J is TRBJ2-1 and V is TRBV6-2 or TRBV6-3, with D perhaps TRBD1 (5 bases). Matching the DNA end better, TRBJ2-7 makes the J call doubtful. This CDR3 is built from 14 residues. The germline V gene has CDR1 MNHEY and CDR2 SVGEGT. CDR3 amino acids: CASRPGQIPHEQYF. The CDR3 DNA reads TGTGCCAGCAGACCCGGACAAATTCCTCACGAGCAGTACTTC.

This clonotype has a count of ten or more. The chain combines TRBV7-9 with TRBJ2-1; either TRBD1 or TRBD2 may supply D (7 bases each). In germline, CDR1 is SEHNR, CDR2 FQNEAQ (reference sequence). Trimming took off 5 bases at V and 4 bases at J, with 18 bases between the two ends. CDR3 length equals 16 residues. The CDR3 here is CASSPRAGGVYNEQFF. In DNA form, the CDR3 reads TGTGCCAGCAGCCCTCGGGCAGGGGGGGTTTACAATGAGCAGTTCTTC.

The chain has TRBV18 and TRBJ2-7; D may be TRBD2 (6 bases). CDR3 size: 16 residues. The germline V and J ends were trimmed by 7 bases and 0 bases, with 19 bases remaining between them. Germline V lookup: CDR1 KGHSH, CDR2 LQKENI. This CDR3 reads CASCPPAGGSSYEQYF. CDR3 DNA sequence: TGTGCCAGCTGCCCACCGGCCGGGGGAAGCTCCTACGAGCAGTACTTC.

V gene TRBV7-9 combines with J gene TRBJ2-5; 11 bases match TRBD2. Germline loops: CDR1 SEHNR, CDR2 FQNEAQ (reference sequence). The CDR3 is 13 residues long. V lost 5 bases to trimming and J lost 11 bases; unmatched junction nucleotides: 7. In DNA, the CDR3 is TGTGCCAGCAGCCGACTAGCGGGGAATGAGCAGTACTTC. It yields the protein CASSRLAGNEQYF.

This clonotype has ten or more counts. The chain combines TRBV3-1 with TRBJ2-5, with 9 bases matching TRBD1. The DNA matches TRBJ2-7 better at its end, which makes the J call doubtful. The CDR3 extends over 16 amino acids. Germline assignment: CDR1 LGHDT and CDR2 YNNKEL (reference sequence). The CDR3 sequence: CASSQDLGQGRNEQYF. DNA for the CDR3: TGTGCCAGCAGCCAAGATCTGGGACAGGGAAGGAACGAGCAGTACTTC.

The table lists this clonotype with a few counts. This may arise from a read error, as a much more abundant clone is one base away. This chain uses TRBV5-1 with TRBJ2-7; D possibly corresponds to TRBD2 (7 bases). The CDR3 runs to 18 residues. Deletions cut 1 base from V and 4 bases from J, with 24 bases between. The germline CDR1 and CDR2 sequences are SGHRS and YFSETQ. CDR3 protein: CASSLTSPQGSGGYEQYF. In nucleotides, the CDR3 is TGCGCCAGCAGCTTGACTTCCCCACAGGGCTCGGGGGGATACGAGCAGTACTTC.

The rearrangement links TRBV7-9 to TRBJ2-3, with D unclear. The ends were cut back, 8 bases at V and 5 bases at J, with 11 bases in the middle. The CDR3 covers 12 residues. CDR1 is SEHNR, CDR2 FQNEAQ, per germline (reference sequence). The CDR3 nucleotides read TGTGCCAGCTCCCCCTGGGGAGATACGCAGTATTTT. The encoded protein is CASSPWGDTQYF.

The table lists this clonotype with a few counts. This chain uses TRBV7-8 with TRBJ2-1; no firm D call. This CDR3 has 14 residues. V lost 1 base to trimming and J lost 4 bases, with 8 bases between them. Germline assignment: CDR1 SGHVS and CDR2 FQNEAQ. The CDR3 bases are TGTGCCAGCAGCTTAGAAAGCAGGTACAATGAGCAGTTCTTC. Its protein is CASSLESRYNEQFF.

This clonotype turned up a few times. The chain employs TRBV12-3 or TRBV12-4 and TRBJ1-1, with 9 bases that match TRBD1. Losses at the gene ends were 1 base for V and 3 bases for J; bases not matched to a gene: 9. The length of the CDR3 is 17 residues. This CDR3 reads CASSLDPPGQGDTEAFF. The CDR3 DNA is TGTGCCAGCAGTTTAGATCCTCCGGGACAGGGTGACACTGAAGCTTTCTTT.